The 15 T cell receptor beta chains below were found in one sample sequenced in a study of immune heterogeneity within non-small cell lung tumors. Bulk tumor genomic DNA (around 600 ng per sample) served as template. From each primary tumor, several far-apart biopsies were obtained during surgery. Those enrolled were patients newly diagnosed with untreated non-small cell lung cancer and undergoing curative surgery. The TCR beta CDR3 region underwent multiplex PCR amplification with 32 V and 13 J primers. TCRdb used MiXCR to reprocess the multiplex PCR reads, holding one entry per CDR3 protein. The sample gives approximately 21,000 distinct CDR3 sequences, about 29% of which show up once; around 4.6% is in the top ten. The sequenced sample was lung tumor tissue. The receptors originated from a man aged 35-49 years with non-small cell lung cancer.

Regarding this clonotype: A read error may be the cause here, since a much bigger clone is one base away. This chain connects TRBV20-1 to TRBJ2-7, with a possible D match to TRBD2 (5 bases). CDR3 length equals 12 residues. Germline-derived CDR1 and CDR2 are DFQATT and SNEGSKA (reference sequence). CDR3: CIARDWGDEQYF. The CDR3 DNA follows: TGCATTGCTAGAGATTGGGGAGACGAGCAGTACTTC.

A remark on this clonotype: A read error may explain this, as a much larger clone is one base away. The V gene is TRBV7-8, the J gene TRBJ2-7; D call uncertain. Per the germline V gene, CDR1 is SGHVS and CDR2 is FQNEAQ. This CDR3 contains 14 residues. In nucleotides, the CDR3 is TGTGCCAGGAGCTTAGCCCAGGCAAAGTACGAGCAGTACTTC. This translates into CARSLAQAKYEQYF.

The V and J genes are TRBV9 and TRBJ2-1; maybe TRBD2 (6 bases). The CDR3 spans 16 residues. Germline CDR1 SGDLS, CDR2 YYNGEE. Trimming took off 0 bases at V and 8 bases at J, with 18 bases between the two ends. Here the CDR3 DNA reads TGTGCCAGCAGCGTAGACGGGAGCGGCCTTGTCGATGAGCAGTTCTTC. This encodes CASSVDGSGLVDEQFF.

The sample holds one count of this clonotype. This could be a read error, since a much larger clone is one nucleotide away. V is TRBV27 and J is TRBJ2-1, with 8 bases that match TRBD2. The CDR3 runs to 14 residues. From germline, CDR1 is MNHEY and CDR2 SMNVEV (reference sequence). The DNA for the CDR3 is TGTGCCAACAGTTTAGGCAGCGGGAGTCATGAGCAGTTCTTC. It encodes CANSLGSGSHEQFF.

The chain carries TRBV10-3 and TRBJ2-5; 8 bases fit TRBD2. This CDR3 contains 15 residues. Germline V gene data show CDR1 as ENHRY and CDR2 as SYGVKD. Losses at the gene ends were 4 bases for V and 0 bases for J; bases not matched to a gene: 4. For the CDR3, the DNA is TGTGCCATCAGTGGGGGACTAGAGGACCAAGAGACCCAGTACTTC. Translation: CAISGGLEDQETQYF.

This clonotype was detected a few times. The CDR3 loop is CASSHRDRDHEQFF. As DNA, the CDR3 is TGTGCCAGCAGCCACCGGGACAGGGACCATGAGCAGTTCTTC. The rearrangement joins TRBV3-1 to TRBJ2-1, with 9 bases lining up with TRBD1. J lost 8 bases, V lost 3 bases, and 5 bases had no gene match. CDR3 length: 14 residues. The germline V gene encodes CDR1 LGHDT and CDR2 YNNKEL (reference sequence).

This clonotype was found many times. The rearrangement joins TRBV7-2 to TRBJ1-1; TRBD1 might be the D (6 bases). The germline V gene has CDR1 SGHTA and CDR2 FQGNSA. Trimming pared 5 bases from V and 2 bases from J, leaving 12 bases between. CDR3 length: 14 amino acids. The CDR3 sequence: CASSTGHKNTEAFF. CDR3 sequence (DNA): TGTGCCAGCAGCACGGGACACAAAAACACTGAAGCTTTCTTT.

This clonotype was seen more than once but under ten times. The chain is built from TRBV6-1 and TRBJ2-1, with D possibly being TRBD2 (5 bases). V was clipped by 6 bases and J by 0 bases, with 12 bases between them. The CDR3 consists of 15 residues. Germline V CDR1 and CDR2: MNHNS, SASEGT. In nucleotides, the CDR3 is TGTGCCAGCAGATATATTGGGAGCTCCTACAATGAGCAGTTCTTC. Protein sequence: CASRYIGSSYNEQFF.

To note about this clonotype: An end of the junction does not agree with germline; a read error may underlie this. V usage is TRBV4-2 and J usage is TRBJ2-2, with D perhaps being TRBD1 or TRBD2 (5 bases each). The CDR3 is made up of 15 amino acids. Germline CDR1 LGHNA, CDR2 YNFKEQ. CDR3 in DNA: TGTGCCAGCAGCCAAGAGAAGGGGTTGACCGGGGAGCTGGTTTTT. This gives the protein CASSQEKGLTGELVF.

This clonotype was seen repeatedly, ten times or more. The chain carries TRBV7-2 and TRBJ1-1, with TRBD1 matching 9 bases. The germline CDR1 and CDR2 sequences are SGHTA and FQGNSA. Unmatched junction bases numbered 17, after V lost 5 bases and J lost 13 bases. The CDR3 totals 15 residues. CDR3 in amino acids: CASSPRQGGTVAYFF. For the CDR3, the DNA is TGTGCCAGCAGCCCTCGACAGGGGGGGACCGTTGCCTATTTCTTT.

This clonotype showed up just once. Its ends do not fully match the called genes, so a read error is possible. The chain recombines TRBV29-1 with TRBJ2-1; no firm D call. The CDR3 totals 13 residues. Germline CDR1 SQVTM, CDR2 ANQGSEA. The CDR3 spells CSVKELSYNEQFF. The DNA for the CDR3 is TGCAGCGTTAAAGAGCTATCCTACAATGAGCAGTTCTTC.

There are many counts of this clonotype. V usage is TRBV6-2 or TRBV6-3 and J usage is TRBJ2-3; D gene unclear. V was shortened by 6 bases and J by 1 base, with 14 bases between the two germline ends. CDR1 is MNHEY, CDR2 SVGEGT, per germline. The CDR3 is made up of 15 amino acids. The DNA of the CDR3 is TGTGCCAGCAGACGCGGACCTGGGGGCACAGATACGCAGTATTTT. This gives the protein CASRRGPGGTDTQYF.

This clonotype is termed medium-sized. V gene TRBV20-1 combines with J gene TRBJ1-2, with D possibly matching TRBD1 (5 bases). Germline CDR1 reads DFQATT; CDR2 reads SNEGSKA (reference sequence). The V end lost 6 bases, the J end lost 4 bases, and 15 bases lay between the germline ends. The CDR3 runs to 13 residues. Here the CDR3 DNA reads TGCAGTGCCCCGGGGGGTAGGAGCTATGGCTACACCTTC. Protein product: CSAPGGRSYGYTF.

This chain connects TRBV5-1 to TRBJ2-1; D gene uncertain. The CDR3 runs to 14 residues. The V gene lost 1 base and the J gene lost 7 bases, with 12 bases spanning the gap. CDR1 and CDR2 (germline): SGHRS, YFSETQ. In DNA form, the CDR3 reads TGCGCCAGCAGCTTGCAACTCGCAAAAAATGAGCAGTTCTTC. It translates to CASSLQLAKNEQFF.

CDR3 sequence (DNA): TGTGCCACCAGTGATTTCGGTAGCGGGAGCGGCTATGAGCAGTTCTTC. Translating it yields CATSDFGSGSGYEQFF. The chain is built from TRBV24-1 and TRBJ2-1, with TRBD2 matching over 9 bases. CDR1 KGHDR and CDR2 SFDVKD come from the germline V gene. J gave up 8 bases and V 1 base, and 8 bases lay outside the gene matches. The CDR3 runs to 16 residues.